The rows below give T cell receptor beta chains drawn from one sample of a study of beta chain features in type 1 diabetes. Sequencing used immunoSEQ multiplex PCR; TCRdb keeps in-frame clones, though not all of them. The repertoire holds roughly 170,000 clones, around 13% seen once, with about 0.58% in the top ten. Input material: central memory CD4+ T cells from blood. Every receptor here comes from a woman between 18 and 30 years old in good health. CDR3s include the opening cysteine and the closing phenylalanine or tryptophan. A D gene is named only where the DNA matches it firmly. Clone size is stated in some rows and not others, as once, few, many or a class when expanded.

>TRBD2|TRBV6-5|few|TRBJ2-3
CASSYRAGGPTDTQYF
TGTGCCAGCAGTTACCGGGCGGGAGGGCCCACAGATACGCAGTATTTT
>.|TRBV9|.|TRBJ2-1
CASSVGVERTYNEQFF
TGTGCCAGCAGCGTAGGGGTCGAGCGTACCTACAATGAGCAGTTCTTC
>TRBD1|TRBV30|.|TRBJ1-5
CAWSSGTGTWGAQHF
TGTGCCTGGAGTAGCGGGACAGGGACCTGGGGGGCCCAGCATTTT
>TRBD2|TRBV7-2|few|TRBJ2-3
CASSYLAGADTQYF
TGTGCCAGCAGCTACCTAGCGGGAGCAGATACGCAGTATTTT
>TRBD1|TRBV7-2|few|TRBJ1-1
CASSPRDRLNTEAFF
TGTGCCAGCAGCCCGCGGGACAGACTAAACACTGAAGCTTTCTTT
>.|TRBV2|.|TRBJ1-1
CASSVRRDTEAFF
TGTGCCAGCAGTGTTAGGCGGGACACTGAAGCTTTCTTT
>TRBD1|TRBV30|.|TRBJ1-5
CAWTQGTAYSNQPQHF
TGTGCCTGGACCCAAGGGACAGCATATAGCAATCAGCCCCAGCATTTT
>TRBD2|TRBV30|few|TRBJ2-5
CAWSVPGLDQETQYF
TGTGCCTGGAGTGTCCCCGGACTAGACCAAGAGACCCAGTACTTC
>TRBD2|TRBV28|many|TRBJ2-2
CATYLAAGELFF
TGTGCCACCTACCTAGCGGCCGGGGAGCTGTTTTTT
>.|TRBV5-4|.|TRBJ1-1
CASSLAFSGITEAFF
TGTGCCAGCAGCTTGGCATTTTCAGGAATCACTGAAGCTTTCTTT
>TRBD1|TRBV2|.|TRBJ1-2
CASRGQGFGGYTF
TGTGCCAGCAGGGGACAGGGATTCGGAGGCTACACCTTC
>.|TRBV14|few|TRBJ2-1
CASSRVNEQFF
TGTGCCAGCAGTCGGGTTAATGAGCAGTTCTTC
>TRBD1|TRBV4-1|few|TRBJ1-5
CASRPTGGVGQPQHF
TGCGCCAGCAGACCTACAGGGGGCGTTGGTCAGCCCCAGCATTTT
>.|TRBV2|.|TRBJ1-4
CASSGEINEKLFF
TGTGCCAGCAGTGGAGAGATAAATGAAAAACTGTTTTTT
>.|TRBV7-9|.|TRBJ2-4
CASSLGPGGKYF
TGTGCCAGCAGCTTAGGTCCAGGCGGGAAGTACTTC
>.|TRBV28|.|TRBJ2-7
CASSPDGVGEQYF
TGTGCCAGCAGTCCGGACGGGGTGGGCGAGCAGTACTTC
>TRBD1|TRBV7-9|.|TRBJ2-7
CASSSTGVHEQYF
TGTGCCAGCAGCTCGACAGGGGTACACGAGCAGTACTTC
>TRBD1|TRBV10-3|few|TRBJ1-3
CASGQGDGNTIYF
TGTGCCAGCGGACAGGGCGATGGAAACACCATATATTTT
>TRBD2|TRBV11-2|few|TRBJ2-3
CASSLATGGLTDTQYF
TGTGCCAGCAGCTTAGCAACGGGGGGTTTGACAGATACGCAGTATTTT
>TRBD2|TRBV5-6|few|TRBJ2-7
CASSFGRGAYEQYF
TGTGCCAGCAGCTTCGGGAGGGGTGCCTACGAGCAGTACTTC
>TRBD1|TRBV5-1|few|TRBJ2-1
CASTRDRYNNEQFF
TGCGCCAGCACCAGGGACAGGTATAACAATGAGCAGTTCTTC
>.|TRBV9|many|TRBJ2-7
CASSTGGSSGPYYEQYF
TGTGCCAGCAGCACAGGAGGGTCCAGCGGGCCTTACTACGAGCAGTACTTC
>.|TRBV9|.|TRBJ1-4
CASSEGGARGEKLFF
TGTGCCAGCAGCGAGGGGGGGGCTCGGGGTGAAAAACTGTTTTTT
>TRBD1|TRBV30|.|TRBJ1-5
CACGTASRPQHF
TGTGCCTGTGGGACAGCGTCCCGGCCCCAGCATTTT
>.|TRBV9|.|TRBJ1-5
CASSVWGDQPQHF
TGTGCCAGCAGCGTATGGGGCGATCAGCCCCAGCATTTT
>.|TRBV4-3|few|TRBJ1-1
CASSPDGTAGTEAFF
TGCGCCAGCAGCCCAGACGGGACCGCGGGGACTGAAGCTTTCTTT
>TRBD1|TRBV2|few|TRBJ2-5
CASRLGQGRQTQYF
TGTGCCAGCAGACTTGGACAGGGGAGGCAGACCCAGTACTTC
>.|TRBV2|.|TRBJ2-1
CASTRQSSYNEQFF
TGTGCCAGCACCCGACAGAGCTCCTACAATGAGCAGTTCTTC
>.|TRBV19|.|TRBJ1-5
CASSTQGNQPQHF
TGTGCCAGTAGTACACAGGGAAATCAGCCCCAGCATTTT
>.|TRBV4-2|few|TRBJ2-3
CASSQGQTTDTQYF
TGTGCCAGCAGCCAAGGACAGACCACAGATACGCAGTATTTT
>.|TRBV27|few|TRBJ1-2
CASSPANREYYTF
TGTGCCAGCAGTCCGGCAAACAGGGAATACTACACCTTC
>.|TRBV5-4|.|TRBJ2-1
CASSLAGTFYNEQFF
TGTGCCAGCAGCTTAGCCGGGACTTTCTACAATGAGCAGTTCTTC
>TRBD1|TRBV5-1|many|TRBJ2-5
CASSIGQGPYQETQYF
TGCGCCAGCAGCATAGGACAGGGACCGTACCAAGAGACCCAGTACTTC
>TRBD1|TRBV7-2|.|TRBJ2-6
CASSPNQQGAGANVLTF
TGTGCCAGCAGCCCTAACCAACAGGGGGCTGGGGCCAACGTCCTGACTTTC
>.|TRBV4-1|.|TRBJ2-6
CASSHTGLRNTGANVLTF
TGCGCCAGCAGCCATACGGGACTTCGGAATACTGGGGCCAACGTCCTGACTTTC
>.|TRBV4-3|few|TRBJ1-1
CASSQWGEGEHAFF
TGCGCCAGCAGCCAGTGGGGGGAGGGGGAGCATGCTTTCTTT
>.|TRBV6-4|few|TRBJ2-1
CASSVILGNEQFF
TGTGCCAGCAGTGTAATCCTCGGTAATGAGCAGTTCTTC
>TRBD2|TRBV4-3|.|TRBJ2-1
CASSQQLAGGNEQFF
TGCGCCAGCAGCCAACAGCTAGCGGGAGGGAATGAGCAGTTCTTC
>.|TRBV4-2|few|TRBJ1-5
CASSQDQNPGSPQHF
TGTGCCAGCAGCCAAGATCAAAACCCAGGGTCGCCCCAGCATTTT
>TRBD2|TRBV14|few|TRBJ2-1
CASSRITGGNEQFF
TGTGCCAGCAGCCGTATCACGGGAGGCAATGAGCAGTTCTTC
>.|TRBV27|.|TRBJ2-7
CASSLSGDSSSYEQYF
TGTGCCAGCAGTTTATCGGGGGACTCAAGCTCCTACGAGCAGTACTTC
>TRBD2|TRBV7-3|few|TRBJ2-1
CASSQRGAGGNNEQFF
TGTGCCAGCAGCCAGAGGGGGGCGGGAGGAAACAATGAGCAGTTCTTC
>TRBD2|TRBV25-1|.|TRBJ2-3
CASSARTSGLSTDTQYF
TGTGCCAGCAGTGCTCGGACTAGCGGACTTAGCACAGATACGCAGTATTTT
>TRBD1|TRBV5-6|.|TRBJ1-2
CASSLYRGLDGYTF
TGTGCCAGCAGCTTGTACAGGGGGCTGGATGGCTACACCTTC
>.|TRBV18|.|TRBJ2-1
CASSPIRGGAYNEQFF
TGTGCCAGCTCACCAATTCGAGGCGGGGCCTACAATGAGCAGTTCTTC